The 14 T cell receptor beta chains given below trace back to one sample, sequenced in a study of blood T cell repertoires in COVID-19. Data came from immunoSEQ multiplex PCR; TCRdb stores just in-frame clones and leaves some out. Here the sample spans 360,000 or so clones, about 90% being singletons. Sequenced input: PBMCs or T cells enriched from blood (not recorded which). All receptors derive from a woman aged 25-40 years who had been exposed to COVID-19.

The chain links TRBV6-5 to TRBJ2-7; TRBD1 aligns across 11 bases. The germline gives CDR1 MNHEY, CDR2 SVGAGI. This CDR3 has 14 residues. V was clipped by 4 bases and J by 5 bases; unmatched bases: 4. Here the CDR3 reads CASSWTGGRDEQYF. The CDR3 nucleotides read TGTGCCAGCAGTTGGACAGGGGGCCGCGACGAGCAGTACTTC.

The rearrangement joins TRBV30 to TRBJ1-4, with D perhaps TRBD1 (5 bases). Trimming took 2 bases from V and 3 from J, leaving 10 bases between them. The CDR3 consists of 14 residues. From germline, CDR1 is GTSNPN and CDR2 SVGIG (reference sequence). Written as DNA, the CDR3 is TGTGCCTGGAGTTGGGGCACCTCTAATGAAAAACTGTTTTTT. Amino acid sequence: CAWSWGTSNEKLFF. The complete variable domain, with remaining parts taken from reference TRBV30 and TRBJ1-4, reads SQTIHQWPATLVQPVGSPLSLECTVEGTSNPNLYWYRQAAGRGLQLLFYSVGIGQISSEVPQNLSASRPQDRQFILSSKKLLLSDSGFYLCAWSWGTSNEKLFFGSGTQLSVL.

J is TRBJ1-1 and V is TRBV7-2; 7 nucleotides align to TRBD1. Trimming cost V 5 bases and J 1 base; bases outside gene matches: 4. Germline CDR1 SGHTA, CDR2 FQGNSA. This CDR3 is 14 amino acids long. In nucleotides, the CDR3 is TGTGCCAGCAGCACCACAGGGGCGAACACTGAAGCTTTCTTT. Encoded protein: CASSTTGANTEAFF.

This clone appeared once. CDR3 coding DNA: TGTGCCAGCAGCCCGGGACAGCCCTACGAGCAGTACTTC. This encodes CASSPGQPYEQYF. The chain is built from TRBV7-3 and TRBJ2-7; TRBD1 agrees at 7 bases. The CDR3 length is 13 residues. V shed 5 bases and J 2 bases; nucleotides not matched to a gene: 3. Germline V gives CDR1 SGHTA, CDR2 FQGTGA.

The chain carries TRBV7-8 and TRBJ2-7, with 7 bases that match TRBD2. V lost 1 base and J lost 0; bases outside the gene matches: 9. CDR1 is SGHVS, CDR2 FQNEAQ, per germline. This CDR3 contains 17 residues. For the CDR3, the DNA is TGTGCCAGCAGCTTAGGCCCTCTAGCGGAGGTCTCCTACGAGCAGTACTTC. This sequence encodes CASSLGPLAEVSYEQYF.

The V gene is TRBV21-1, the J gene TRBJ2-1; the table gives TRBD2 as D, unverified against the DNA. TRBV21-1 is flagged as a pseudogene. The CDR3 contains 16 residues. CDR3 amino acids: CASSEGLAQGRNEQFF. The CDR3 region has the DNA TGTGCCAGCAGCGAAGGACTAGCGCAAGGCAGGAATGAGCAGTTCTTC.

This chain uses TRBV7-6 with TRBJ2-7; TRBD2 matches at 10 bases. CDR3 length: 16 residues. V gave up 1 base and J gave up 2 bases; unmatched junction bases: 5. Germline V gives CDR1 SGHVS, CDR2 FNYEAQ. CDR3 sequence: CASSLEAGTSAYEQYF. The DNA of the CDR3 is TGTGCCAGCAGCTTAGAAGCCGGGACTAGCGCCTACGAGCAGTACTTC.

The chain carries TRBV3-1 (or the pseudogene TRBV3-2) and TRBJ2-1, with 9 bases identical to TRBD1. V dropped 4 bases and J dropped 9; count of bases not matched to a gene: 4. This CDR3 is built from 13 residues. In germline, CDR1 is LGHDT, CDR2 YNNKEL (reference sequence). CDR3 amino acids: CASSRGTGLEQFF. CDR3 bases: TGTGCCAGCAGCCGAGGGACAGGGCTTGAGCAGTTCTTC.

The rearrangement uses TRBV15 and TRBJ2-1, with 10 nucleotides matching TRBD2. This CDR3 has 15 residues. Germline V gene sequence: CDR1 LNHNV, CDR2 YYDKDF (reference sequence). Trimming cost V 0 bases and J 10 bases; bases outside gene matches: 6. The CDR3 here is CATSRELAGVSEQFF. CDR3 bases: TGTGCCACCAGCAGAGAGCTAGCGGGAGTGAGCGAGCAGTTCTTC.

This chain connects TRBV7-9 to TRBJ2-2; 7 bases map to TRBD2. Germline CDR1 SEHNR, CDR2 FQNEAQ (reference sequence). Trimming took 0 bases from V and 2 from J; bases not matched to a gene: 3. The length of the CDR3 is 16 residues. The DNA of the CDR3 is TGTGCCAGCAGCTTAGCCAGCGGGGTAAACACCGGGGAGCTGTTTTTT. Translated, it gives CASSLASGVNTGELFF.

This chain uses TRBV6-5 with TRBJ2-7; D perhaps matches TRBD1 (5 bases). CDR1 and CDR2 from the germline V gene are MNHEY and SVGAGI. CDR3 size: 14 residues. Trimming took 6 bases from V and 3 from J, leaving 15 bases between them. This CDR3 is CASSPGLRGYEQYF. The CDR3 DNA is TGTGCCAGCAGCCCAGGGTTACGCGGCTACGAGCAGTACTTC.

Notes on this clone: At the DNA level, this CDR3 is encoded by other sequences in the same sample as well. V is TRBV24-1 and J is TRBJ2-7; 7 positions match TRBD1. The CDR3 contains 14 residues. Germline values: CDR1 KGHDR, CDR2 SFDVKD. The V gene end was trimmed by 4 bases and the J gene end by 2 bases; junction bases not matched to a gene: 4. CDR3: CATSDPDRAYEQYF. CDR3 bases: TGTGCCACCAGTGACCCCGACAGGGCCTACGAGCAGTACTTC.

On this clone itself: The sample carries other DNA sequences with the same CDR3. The genes are TRBV5-1 and TRBJ1-5; 8 nucleotides match TRBD1. There are 15 residues in the CDR3. Germline V CDR1 and CDR2: SGHRS, YFSETQ. V shed 0 bases, J shed 2 bases, and the junction held 1 base outside the gene matches. The CDR3 nucleotides read TGCGCCAGCAGCTTGGCAGGGGGCGGCAATCAGCCCCAGCATTTT. It codes for CASSLAGGGNQPQHF.

This chain joins TRBV28 and TRBJ1-6; D unresolved. V dropped 1 base and J dropped 9 bases, with 4 bases sitting between them. The CDR3 has 12 amino acids. Germline assignment: CDR1 MDHEN and CDR2 SYDVKM. The CDR3 nucleotides read TGTGCCAGCAGTTTATTCGGTTCACCCCTCCACTTT. Amino acids: CASSLFGSPLHF. Together with reference TRBV28 and TRBJ1-6, the CDR3 gives the full variable domain: DVKVTQSSRYLVKRTGEKVFLECVQDMDHENMFWYRQDPGLGLRLIYFSYDVKMKEKGDIPEGYSVSREKKERFSLILESASTNQTSMYLCASSLFGSPLHFGNGTRLTVT.